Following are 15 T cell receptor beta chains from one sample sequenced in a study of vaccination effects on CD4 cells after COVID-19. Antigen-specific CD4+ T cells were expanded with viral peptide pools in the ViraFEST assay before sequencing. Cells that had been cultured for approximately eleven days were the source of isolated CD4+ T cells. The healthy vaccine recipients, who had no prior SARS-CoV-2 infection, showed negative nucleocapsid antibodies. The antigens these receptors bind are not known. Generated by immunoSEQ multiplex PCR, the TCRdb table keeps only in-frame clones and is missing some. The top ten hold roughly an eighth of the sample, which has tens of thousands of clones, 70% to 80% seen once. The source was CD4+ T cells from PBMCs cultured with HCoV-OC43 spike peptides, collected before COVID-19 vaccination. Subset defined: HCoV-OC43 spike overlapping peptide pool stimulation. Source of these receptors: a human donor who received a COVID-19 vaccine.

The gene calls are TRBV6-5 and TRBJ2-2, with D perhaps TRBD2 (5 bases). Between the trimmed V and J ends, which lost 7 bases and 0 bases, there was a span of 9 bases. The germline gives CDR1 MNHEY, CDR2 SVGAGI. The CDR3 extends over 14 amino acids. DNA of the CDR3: TGTGCCAGCATTACGGGGTCGAACACCGGGGAGCTGTTTTTT. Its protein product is CASITGSNTGELFF.

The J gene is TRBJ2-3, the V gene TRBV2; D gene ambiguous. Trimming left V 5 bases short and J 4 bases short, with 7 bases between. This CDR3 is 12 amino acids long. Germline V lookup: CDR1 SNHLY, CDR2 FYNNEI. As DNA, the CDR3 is TGTGCCAGCAGTAAAGTTGCAGATACGCAGTATTTT. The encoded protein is CASSKVADTQYF.

CDR3 region: CASSQRVINSGANVLTF. As DNA, the CDR3 is TGTGCCAGCAGCCAAAGGGTGATTAACTCTGGGGCCAACGTCCTGACTTTC. The gene calls are TRBV4-2 and TRBJ2-6; D unresolved. Germline-derived CDR1 and CDR2 are LGHNA and YNFKEQ. The CDR3 is 17 amino acids. Trimming removed 2 bases at V and 0 bases at J, with 11 bases between.

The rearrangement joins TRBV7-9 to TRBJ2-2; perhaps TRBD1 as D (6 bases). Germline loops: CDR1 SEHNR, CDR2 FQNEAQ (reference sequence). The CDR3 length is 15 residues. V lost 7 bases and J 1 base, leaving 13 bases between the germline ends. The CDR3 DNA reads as TGTGCCAGCACCTTCTGGGGGCAGAACACCGGGGAGCTGTTTTTT. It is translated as CASTFWGQNTGELFF.

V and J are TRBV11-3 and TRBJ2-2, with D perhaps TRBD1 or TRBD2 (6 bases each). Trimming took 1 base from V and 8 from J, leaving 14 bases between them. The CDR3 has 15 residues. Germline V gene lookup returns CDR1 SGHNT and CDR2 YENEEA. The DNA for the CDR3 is TGTGCCAGCAGCTTAGTTGTCGGAGGGACAGGGGAGCTGTTTTTT. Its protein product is CASSLVVGGTGELFF.

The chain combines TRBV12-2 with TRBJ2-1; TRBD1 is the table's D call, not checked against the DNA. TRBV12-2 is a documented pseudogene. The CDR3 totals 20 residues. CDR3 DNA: TGTGCAAGTCGCTTAGTTCAACCGGGACAGGGGGATTTTGGTCGCAATGAGCAGTTCTTC. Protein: CASRLVQPGQGDFGRNEQFF.

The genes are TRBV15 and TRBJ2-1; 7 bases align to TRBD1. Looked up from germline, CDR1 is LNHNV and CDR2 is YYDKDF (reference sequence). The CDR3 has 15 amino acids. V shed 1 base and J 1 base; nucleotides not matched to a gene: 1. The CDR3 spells CATSRGTGSYNEQFF. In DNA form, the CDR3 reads TGTGCCACCAGCAGAGGGACAGGTTCCTACAATGAGCAGTTCTTC.

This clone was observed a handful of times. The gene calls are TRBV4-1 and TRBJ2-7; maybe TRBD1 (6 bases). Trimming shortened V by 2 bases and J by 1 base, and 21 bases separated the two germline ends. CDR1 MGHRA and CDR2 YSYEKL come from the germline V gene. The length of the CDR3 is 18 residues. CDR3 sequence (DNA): TGCGCCAGCAGCCAAAGACTGACCGGGACAACGACTTCCTACGAGCAGTACTTC. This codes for CASSQRLTGTTTSYEQYF.

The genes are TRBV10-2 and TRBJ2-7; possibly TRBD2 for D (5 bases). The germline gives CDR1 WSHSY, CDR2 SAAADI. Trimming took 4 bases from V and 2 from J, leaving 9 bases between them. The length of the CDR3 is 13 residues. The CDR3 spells CASSGLQAYEQYF. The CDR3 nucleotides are TGCGCCAGCAGTGGACTACAAGCCTACGAGCAGTACTTC.

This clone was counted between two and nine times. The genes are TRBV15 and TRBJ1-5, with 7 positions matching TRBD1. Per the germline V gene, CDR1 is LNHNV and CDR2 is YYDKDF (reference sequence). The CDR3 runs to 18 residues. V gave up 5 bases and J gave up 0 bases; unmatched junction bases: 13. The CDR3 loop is CATSRGTGTVYSNQPQHF. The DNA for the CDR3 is TGTGCCACCAGCCGAGGGACGGGGACAGTGTATAGCAATCAGCCCCAGCATTTT.

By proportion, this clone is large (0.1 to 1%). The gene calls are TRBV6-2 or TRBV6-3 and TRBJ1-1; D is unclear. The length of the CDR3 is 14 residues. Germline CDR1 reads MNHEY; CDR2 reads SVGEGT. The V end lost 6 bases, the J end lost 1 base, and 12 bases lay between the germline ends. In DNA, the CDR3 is TGTGCCAGCAGCCCACATTTGGGGAACACTGAAGCTTTCTTT. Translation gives CASSPHLGNTEAFF.

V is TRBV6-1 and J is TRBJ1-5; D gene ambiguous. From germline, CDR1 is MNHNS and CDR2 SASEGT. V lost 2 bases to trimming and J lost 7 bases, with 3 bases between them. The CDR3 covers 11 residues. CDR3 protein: CASSERQPQHF. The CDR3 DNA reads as TGTGCCAGCAGTGAACGCCAGCCCCAGCATTTT.

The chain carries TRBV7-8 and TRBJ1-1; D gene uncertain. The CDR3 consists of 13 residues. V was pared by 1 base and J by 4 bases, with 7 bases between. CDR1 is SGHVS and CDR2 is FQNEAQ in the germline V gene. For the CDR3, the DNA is TGTGCCAGCAGCTTAGAACGGGGCACTGAAGCTTTCTTT. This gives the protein CASSLERGTEAFF.

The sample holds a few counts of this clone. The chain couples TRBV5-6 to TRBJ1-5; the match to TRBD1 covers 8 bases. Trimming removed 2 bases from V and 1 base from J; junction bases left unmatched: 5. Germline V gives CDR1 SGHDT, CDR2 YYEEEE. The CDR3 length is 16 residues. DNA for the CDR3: TGTGCCAGCAGCTTCTGGACAGGGCTGAGCAATCAGCCCCAGCATTTT. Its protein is CASSFWTGLSNQPQHF.

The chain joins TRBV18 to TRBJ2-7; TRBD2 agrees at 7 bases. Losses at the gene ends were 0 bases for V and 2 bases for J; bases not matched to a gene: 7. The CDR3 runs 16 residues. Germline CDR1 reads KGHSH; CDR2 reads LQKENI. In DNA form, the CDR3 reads TGTGCCAGCTCACCACCGTCTAGCGGTGGGACCTACGAGCAGTACTTC. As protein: CASSPPSSGGTYEQYF.